The text below deals with one T cell receptor beta chain. Its antigen remains unidentified. Germline CDR1 and CDR2: MDHEN and SYDVKM. Trimming left V 11 bases short and J 0 bases short, with 8 bases between. The CDR3 has 13 amino acids. Sample treatment: roughly nine-day PBMC culture with coronavirus spike peptide pools or control peptides (ViraFEST assay). Prior to the COVID-19 pandemic (2011-2018), the unexposed donor's CD4+ T cells were collected. Peptide-pool expansion of antigen-specific T cells preceded TCR sequencing in ViraFEST. These data are taken from a study of vaccination and CD4 T cells after COVID-19. Study overall: With a range of 35 to 161, the median interval from diagnosis to drawing post-COVID samples was less than 130 days. The authors used overlapping spike peptides from SARS-CoV-2, HCoV-NL63, HCoV-OC43 and HCoV-229E to stimulate cells. Points from the study as a whole: A nonsignificant rise from around 20 to 38 was seen in the median number of SARS-CoV-2-reactive clonotypes.

Sequenced with the Oncomine TCR Beta short-read assay was DNA taken from cultured CD4+ T cells. Genomic DNA was taken out of cultured CD4+ T cells by extraction. TCRdb passed the PCR reads through MiXCR, listing each CDR3 protein once. The table lists 6,900 or so distinct CDR3 sequences, 33% of them singletons. The receptor comes from a human donor in good health. This sequence joins TRBV28 and TRBJ1-6; no clear D gene. The source material was CD4+ T cells from blood, cultured in vitro. The CDR3 region is CAAGVSYNSPLHF. CDR3 DNA sequence: TGTGCCGCCGGGGTCTCCTATAATTCACCCCTCCACTTT.